Reported below is one T cell receptor (beta chain). This clonotype appeared many times. Its antigen specificity is not known. No quality values exist for individual bases; no much larger clone is one base distant. Whole blood was used without fractionating the cells, so the repertoire represented all peripheral T cells without sorting. Ten uninfected healthy donors were sampled as controls, and about 40% of these ten donors were sampled twice about 12 weeks apart. For RNA extraction, an approximately 2.3 ml sample of peripheral blood was drawn into Tempus tubes. Residual genomic DNA was removed with the TURBO-DNase kit and globin mRNA was depleted with GLOBINclear. The data stem from a study of HIV-infected patients and healthy controls (dated by TCRdb to the mid-2010s). About the full investigation: The study tested whether deep TCR repertoire sequencing of HIV patients' small blood samples could capture immune perturbation and reconstitution. Paper-wide results and their limitations: Most CMV-associated CDR3s became more frequent during therapy, although their change was not significant, whereas HIV-associated CDR3s showed a significant decrease in frequency. Alpha-beta chain pairing was not determined in the samples. In size-matched repertoire data, the apparent post-therapy recovery of the Gini index in HIV-infected patients was not replicated. Compared with untreated HIV+ repertoires, healthy control repertoires had roughly threefold more distinct CDR3s and higher Shannon diversity. Donor HLA types were not determined in the study. Oligoclonality may be reflected in the significantly higher mean Gini indices of HIV-infected repertoires compared with controls. Processing was restricted to sixteen HIV-infected individuals, which the authors judged to be a major constraint on the generalizability of the findings. Healthy controls shared more CDR3s between individuals than HIV+ patients, by Jaccard index and by count of highly shared sequences. The observed differences in diversity could not be explained by the slight differences in age and sex profiles between the study cohorts. The use of whole blood limited sequencing depth and precluded separation of the dynamics of distinct T-cell subpopulations. Rare events from HIV-infected data received too much weight under size-matching, and comparisons were complicated by unequal numbers of distinct sequences between patients and controls. Mean usage differed significantly between HIV-infected patients and controls for eight alpha and eight beta V genes. MAIT cell alpha-chain CDR3s were present at high frequency in healthy controls but severely depleted in HIV+ repertoires.

The junction shows trimming of 3 bases on V and 4 bases on J, plus 17 bases between the germline ends. For CDR1 and CDR2, the germline V gene (reference sequence) lists DFQATT and SNEGSKA. From cysteine to phenylalanine, the CDR3 is 15 amino acids long. The kept DNA is CDR3 alone, 45 bases in frame from the first base. Reverse transcription of around 450 ng RNA was performed with SuperScript III using primers directed against the alpha and beta constant regions. Separate libraries for the alpha and beta chains were generated through chain-specific third strand synthesis that incorporated multiplexing indices. To avoid primer bias, the protocol used one single primer pair to amplify every rearrangement within a chain, and the protocol also attached molecular barcodes to each cDNA molecule. The SP2 sequencing primer site and a random hexamer were carried on a 5' RACE adapter, to which purified cDNA was joined by T4 RNA Ligase 1. The authors primed second strand synthesis from the SP2 site with Phusion polymerase and used slow temperature ramps to favor optimal annealing. Joined together, two random hexamer sequences that had both been added before amplification formed the 12-nucleotide barcode of each molecule. A short first PCR added P5 and P7 adapter elements plus a second index, followed by an approximately 20-cycle amplification PCR with P5s and P7 primers. The libraries went through roughly 28 PCR cycles in total, were quantified on a Qubit, were sized on a Bioanalyzer, and were diluted to around 3.7 nM. Normalized libraries were sequenced on an Illumina MiSeq with 2 x 250 paired-end kits. Reverse transcription reactions underwent purification over MinElute columns, with elution into 9.5 to 10 ul Tris-Cl. Adapter ligations were incubated for 23 hours at 16 degrees C and subsequently purified with AMPure XP beads at a 1:1 ratio. Turning to the authors' computational methods: Demultiplexed FASTQ files were processed with a modified Decombinator by which V, J, insert and barcode information was output. Sequences that shared a barcode but differed from the dominant sequence were treated as errors and discarded, and barcodes were clustered at Levenshtein distance 3 and counted to estimate the original cDNA molecules. For downstream analyses, the R packages ineq, vegan, igraph and RCytoscape were used, along with IMGT nomenclature and CDR3 definitions. The authors computed V gene usage over distinct sequences and counted each TCR a single time to avoid skew from clonal expansion. Similarity networks connected unique CDR3 amino acid sequences within a donor whenever two sequences differed by a single Levenshtein edit. The authors compiled published HIV-specific CDR3s (approximately 90 alpha, several hundred beta) and CMV-specific CDR3s (roughly twelve alpha, 250 or so beta) and searched for them in the repertoires. Random subsampling to size-matched repertoires demonstrated that the decreased diversity in patients did not result from their lower sequence numbers. TCRdb handled the public reads itself, with Q25 trimming in fastp and clone calling in MiXCR, and kept productive beta chains. Every distinct CDR3 protein forms one entry, paired with its most common genes and DNA. TCRdb assigned the V and J calls; the authors' analysis was not used. This sample lists tens of thousands of distinct CDR3 sequences; about 9% were detected once. Clones ranked in the top ten supply 4% of the sample.

The sequenced material came from blood. This sequence was found in an adult in good health. The rearranged segments are TRBV20-1 and TRBJ2-3; the D gene is possibly TRBD1 or TRBD2, each agreeing over 5 bases. CDR3 reads: CSARSFLGVADTQYF. The DNA reads TGCAGTGCTAGGAGTTTCCTGGGGGTGGCAGATACGCAGTATTTT.